This T cell receptor beta chain was sequenced during a study of CD4 T cells in relation to SARS-CoV-2 and coronaviruses (dated by TCRdb to 2020 to 2023). Turning to the overall study: Across all 12 patients in the convalescent cohort, the median age was 38.5 years, with a range of roughly 21 to 75 years. The roughly 12 convalescent patients included 8 males and 4 females; two subjects were Hispanic. Using patient-derived lymphoblastoid cell lines, the shared crossreactive spike epitopes were mapped to their HLA restriction. At the level of individual TCR clonotypes, the study evaluated whether memory CD4+ T cells crossreact between the spike proteins of SARS-CoV-2 and those of common cold coronaviruses. The Adaptive Biotechnologies TCR-sequencing kit was used for samples from three pre-COVID donors and for the naive versus memory experiments, whereas the other data were Illumina-based. For other donors in the study, expansion assays were sequenced with a different, Illumina-based TCR-beta assay.

Deep-resolution immunoSEQ TCR-beta sequencing was performed on DNA from uncultured naive and memory CD4+ T cells. The study's own analysis went as follows. During preprocessing, nonproductive sequences were discarded, as were any CDR3s that did not begin with C, did not end with F or W, or were shorter than 7 amino acids. Cultured and uncultured naive and memory CD4+ repertoires were searched for CDR3s previously identified as spike- and CEF-reactive. After three terminal residues were trimmed from each end, CDR3 homology was quantified as pairwise Levenshtein distance using the stringdist R package. The table was pulled from immuneACCESS by TCRdb, which kept in-frame rearrangements only. Such tables lose some clones; where checked, under half of the loss comes from unresolved V genes, and the rest has no known cause. V and J calls and clone size are as listed in that table; D and trimming were resolved from the DNA. This sample gives approximately 50,000 clones in total; roughly nine tenths of them show up just once. Around 0.43% of the sample is in the top ten clones.

Naive and memory CD4+ T cells were separated from cryopreserved PBMCs through CD4 enrichment, which was followed by EasySep naive CD4+ T cell enrichment. Ficoll-Paque PLUS gradient centrifugation was used to isolate PBMCs from either whole blood or leukapheresis product. PBMCs were either used fresh in the expansion assay or cryopreserved at -140 degrees C. The QIAamp Micro DNA Kit was used to extract genomic DNA from the CD4+ T cells. What the authors observed across the whole study: Naive versus memory sequencing indicated the assay detects memory recall responses rather than primary responses primed during culture. Memory CD4+ clonotypes crossrecognizing SARS-CoV-2 and at least one common cold coronavirus spike were found in around three fifths of donors. Since the crossreactivity analysis centred on spike protein, crossreactivity against other viral proteins was not assessed. No donor contributed both pre-pandemic and post-infection samples, which limited tracing the source of pre-existing responses. Significantly weaker SARS-CoV-2-driven expansion was shown by crossreactive clones than by monoreactive clones, consistent with antigenic imprinting. Small numbers of patients and of tested TCRs were a limitation of the study.

Taken from cysteine to phenylalanine, the CDR3 has 15 residues. Just the 45-base CDR3 DNA is kept, in frame starting at base 1. The germline V gene provides CDR1 MDHEN and CDR2 SYDVKM. V ends up 3 bases short and J 9 bases short, with an unmatched junction base count of 5. A word on this clone: There is no known antigen for this receptor. No much larger clone is present one base from it, and per-base qualities are unavailable.

The chain is made from TRBV28 and TRBJ2-2; the central 12 bases match TRBD1. Sequencing was done on a sample of naive CD4+ T cells from PBMCs. The cell subset or site label here, explained by the study, means: naive CD4+ T cells isolated by negative enrichment. The receptor was isolated from an adult with COVID-19. At the DNA level, the sequence is TGTGCCAGCAGTTTGCCCGGGACAGGGGGCTGGGAGCTGTTTTTT. Translated, it gives CASSLPGTGGWELFF.